This TCR beta chain was recovered during a study of blood T cell repertoires in COVID-19. Study-level information: The United States, Italy and Spain provided the acute and convalescent COVID-19 samples.

Authors' analysis steps: Amplification with reference gene primers provided the estimates of nucleated cell counts. Some clones are missing from TCRdb's copy, which holds only in-frame ones; the method was immunoSEQ multiplex PCR. V and J calls and clone size are as listed in that table; D and trimming were resolved from the DNA. The sample records 45,000 to 55,000 clones, around 83% being singletons. V shed 8 bases and J shed 6 bases, with 19 bases lying between them. CDR1 is SGHAT and CDR2 is FQNNGV in the germline V gene. CDR3 size: 14 residues. This TCR derives from a man in his 70s with active COVID-19. This sequence joins TRBV11-2 and TRBJ1-2, with TRBD1 as a possible D gene (5 bases). Material: peripheral blood. CDR3 nucleotides: TGTGCCAGCTCCCAGCAGGCAGGGTTGGATGGCTACACCTTC. This gives the protein CASSQQAGLDGYTF.